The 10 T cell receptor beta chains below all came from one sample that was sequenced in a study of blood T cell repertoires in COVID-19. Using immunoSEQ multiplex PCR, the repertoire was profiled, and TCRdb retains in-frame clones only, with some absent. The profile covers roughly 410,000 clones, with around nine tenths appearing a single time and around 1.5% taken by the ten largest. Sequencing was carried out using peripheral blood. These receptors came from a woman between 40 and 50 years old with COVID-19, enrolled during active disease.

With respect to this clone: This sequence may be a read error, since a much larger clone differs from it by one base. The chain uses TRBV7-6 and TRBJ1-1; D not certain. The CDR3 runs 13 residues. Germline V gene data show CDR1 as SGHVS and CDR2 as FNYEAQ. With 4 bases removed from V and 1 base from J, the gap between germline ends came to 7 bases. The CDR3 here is CASSSQQNTEAFF. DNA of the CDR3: TGTGCCAGCAGCTCACAGCAGAACACTGAAGCTTTCTTT.

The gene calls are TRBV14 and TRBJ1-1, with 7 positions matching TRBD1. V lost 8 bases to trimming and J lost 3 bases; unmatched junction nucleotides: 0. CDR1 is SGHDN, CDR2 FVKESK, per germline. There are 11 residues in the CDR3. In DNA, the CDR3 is TGTGCCAGCCAGGGGGACACTGAAGCTTTCTTT. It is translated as CASQGDTEAFF. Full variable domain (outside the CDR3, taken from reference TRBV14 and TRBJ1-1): EAGVTQFPSHSVIEKGQTVTLRCDPISGHDNLYWYRRVMGKEIKFLLHFVKESKQDESGMPNNRFLAERTGGTYSTLKVQPAELEDSGVYFCASQGDTEAFFGQGTRLTVV.

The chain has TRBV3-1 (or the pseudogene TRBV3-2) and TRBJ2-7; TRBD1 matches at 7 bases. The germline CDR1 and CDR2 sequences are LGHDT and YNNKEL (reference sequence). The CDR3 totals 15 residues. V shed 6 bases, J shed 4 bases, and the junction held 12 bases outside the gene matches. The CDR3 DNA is TGTGCCAGCAGAAGAGTAGGGGACAGTCGATACGAGCAGTACTTC. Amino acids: CASRRVGDSRYEQYF.

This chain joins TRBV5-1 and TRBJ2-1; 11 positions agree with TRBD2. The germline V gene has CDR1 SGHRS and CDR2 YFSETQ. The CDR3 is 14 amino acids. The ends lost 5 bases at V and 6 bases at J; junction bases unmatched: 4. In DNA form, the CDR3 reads TGCGCCAGCAGATACGGGACTAGCGGCAATGAGCAGTTCTTC. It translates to CASRYGTSGNEQFF.

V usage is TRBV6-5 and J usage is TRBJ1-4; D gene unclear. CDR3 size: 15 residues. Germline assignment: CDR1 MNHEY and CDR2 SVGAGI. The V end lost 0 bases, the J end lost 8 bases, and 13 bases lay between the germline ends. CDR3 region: CASSYSMGWEEKLFF. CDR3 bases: TGTGCCAGCAGTTACTCGATGGGGTGGGAGGAAAAACTGTTTTTT.

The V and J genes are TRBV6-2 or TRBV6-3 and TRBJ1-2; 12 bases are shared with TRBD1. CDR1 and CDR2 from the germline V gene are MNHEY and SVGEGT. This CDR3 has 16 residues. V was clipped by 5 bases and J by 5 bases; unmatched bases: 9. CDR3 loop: CASSVEPGQGAYGYTF. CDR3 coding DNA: TGTGCCAGCAGTGTCGAACCGGGACAGGGGGCATATGGCTACACCTTC.

CDR3 nucleotide sequence: TGTGCCAGTAGTAGGTCAGGGGTGGACGAGCAGTACTTC. It encodes CASSRSGVDEQYF. The chain is built from TRBV19 and TRBJ2-7; TRBD1 might be the D (6 bases). The CDR3 is 13 residues long. The germline V and J ends were trimmed by 4 bases and 5 bases, with 12 bases remaining between them. Per the germline V gene, CDR1 is LNHDA and CDR2 is SQIVND (reference sequence).

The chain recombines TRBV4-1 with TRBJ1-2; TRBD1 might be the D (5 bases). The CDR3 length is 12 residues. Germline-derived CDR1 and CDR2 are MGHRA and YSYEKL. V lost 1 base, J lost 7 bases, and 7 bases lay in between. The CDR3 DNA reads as TGCGCCAGCAGCCAAGTCGGGGGTGGCTACACCTTC. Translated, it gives CASSQVGGGYTF.

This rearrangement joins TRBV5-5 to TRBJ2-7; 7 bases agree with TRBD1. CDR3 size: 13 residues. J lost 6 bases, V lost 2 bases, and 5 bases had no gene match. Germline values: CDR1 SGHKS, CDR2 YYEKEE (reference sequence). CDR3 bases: TGTGCCAGCAGCTTCCGGGACAGTTTCGAGCAGTACTTC. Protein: CASSFRDSFEQYF.

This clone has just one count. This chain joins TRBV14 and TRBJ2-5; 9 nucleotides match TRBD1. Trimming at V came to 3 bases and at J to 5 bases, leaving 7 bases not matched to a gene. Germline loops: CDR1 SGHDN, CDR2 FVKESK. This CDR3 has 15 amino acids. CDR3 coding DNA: TGTGCCAGCAGCCAGATAACAGGGGGCTCGGAGACCCAGTACTTC. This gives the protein CASSQITGGSETQYF.